Sequencing of this T cell receptor (beta chain) was carried out in a study of OX40 agonist ivuxolimab in advanced cancers. Libraries were prepared by immunoSEQ multiplex PCR; TCRdb keeps only in-frame clonotypes and omits some of them. The sample has over 55,000 clones, roughly nine tenths seen once; the top ten hold 2% to 2.5%. As to this clone: Its specificity is not known.

V was clipped by 1 base and J by 4 bases; unmatched bases: 4. The CDR3 loop spans 16 amino acids. Per germline, CDR1 KGHSH and CDR2 LQKENI. The study, taken as a whole, reports: The CD4+ and CD8+ T cells in the blood had expanded clonally by week 6 at 0.1 to 3.0 mg/kg. Partial responders dosed at 0.1-3.0 mg/kg displayed clonal expansion ranking among the lowest. Averaged across samples, CD8+ T cells carried more expanded clones than CD4+ did. Researchers did not establish what antigens the expanded peripheral T cells target.

The genes are TRBV18 and TRBJ2-2; 9 nucleotides agree with TRBD1. This specimen was CD4+ or CD8+ T cells sorted from blood, taken in a trial of the OX40 agonist ivuxolimab. The TCR comes from an adult with an advanced solid tumor such as melanoma, head and neck, liver or kidney cancer. The CDR3 coding sequence is TGTGCCAGCTCACCACGGGACAGGGTGAGCACCGGGGAGCTGTTTTTT. Translated: CASSPRDRVSTGELFF.